The TCR beta chain described here comes from a study of cytomegalovirus exposure and HLA in healthy donors. Amplification used 60 Vbeta primers and 13 Jbeta primers. The assay was immunoSEQ multiplex PCR, and TCRdb's table has in-frame clones only and misses some. This table holds around 50,000 clones, roughly 70% found once. Germline-derived CDR1 and CDR2 are LNHDA and SQIVND (reference sequence). The CDR3 consists of 15 residues. J lost 7 bases, V lost 5 bases, and 8 bases had no gene match. A note on this clone: Its antigen is unidentified.

Study findings and constraints: Based on reports, TCR beta sequences accurately predicted HLA-A and HLA-B alleles for most subjects. Across HLA loci, a later analysis found differing TCR association rates, with DRB1 most and HLA-C fewest.

What was sequenced was PBMCs. This receptor was identified in a woman aged 50 to 65 in good health and CMV-seropositive. The chain carries TRBV19 and TRBJ2-1, with 10 bases that match TRBD2. The DNA of the CDR3 is TGTGCCAGTAGTGGGGTCAGCGGGAGGGGGAATGAGCAGTTCTTC. Translation: CASSGVSGRGNEQFF. The complete variable domain, with remaining parts taken from reference TRBV19 and TRBJ2-1, reads DGGITQSPKYLFRKEGQNVTLSCEQNLNHDAMYWYRQDPGQGLRLIYYSQIVNDFQKGDIAEGYSVSREKKESFPLTVTSAQKNPTAFYLCASSGVSGRGNEQFFGPGTRLTVL.